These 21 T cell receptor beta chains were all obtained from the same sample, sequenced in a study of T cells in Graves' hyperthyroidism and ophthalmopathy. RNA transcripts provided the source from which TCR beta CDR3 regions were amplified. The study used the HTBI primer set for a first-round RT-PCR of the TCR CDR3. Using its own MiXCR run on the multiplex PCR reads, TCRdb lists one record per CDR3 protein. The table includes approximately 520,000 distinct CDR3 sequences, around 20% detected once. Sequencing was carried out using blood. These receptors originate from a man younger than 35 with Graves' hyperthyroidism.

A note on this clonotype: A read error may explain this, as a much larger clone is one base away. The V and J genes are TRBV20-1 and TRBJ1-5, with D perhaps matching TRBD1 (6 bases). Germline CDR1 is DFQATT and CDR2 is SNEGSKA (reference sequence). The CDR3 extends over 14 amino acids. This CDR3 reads CSARDIFSDQPQHF. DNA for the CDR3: TGCAGTGCTCGGGACATATTTAGCGATCAGCCCCAGCATTTT.

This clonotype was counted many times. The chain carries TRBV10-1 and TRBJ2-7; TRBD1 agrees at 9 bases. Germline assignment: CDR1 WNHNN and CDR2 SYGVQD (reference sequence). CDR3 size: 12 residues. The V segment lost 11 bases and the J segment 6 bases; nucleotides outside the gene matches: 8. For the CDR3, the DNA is TGCGCCGGAGGGACAGGGTTTTCCGAGCAGTACTTC. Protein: CAGGTGFSEQYF.

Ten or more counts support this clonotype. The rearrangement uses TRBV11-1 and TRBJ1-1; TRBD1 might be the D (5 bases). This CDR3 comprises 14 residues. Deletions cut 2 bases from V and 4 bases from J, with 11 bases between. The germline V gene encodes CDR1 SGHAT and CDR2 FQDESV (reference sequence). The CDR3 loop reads CASSLWDGGTEAFF. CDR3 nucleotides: TGTGCCAGCAGCTTATGGGATGGGGGCACTGAAGCTTTCTTT.

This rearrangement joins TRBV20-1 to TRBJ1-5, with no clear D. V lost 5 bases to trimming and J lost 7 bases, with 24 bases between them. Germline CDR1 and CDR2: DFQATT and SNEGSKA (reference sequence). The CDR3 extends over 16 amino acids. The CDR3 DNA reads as TGCAGTGCTTTGCCCTCTCGCGGCCGGGCGTGGCAGCCCCAGCATTTT. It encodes CSALPSRGRAWQPQHF.

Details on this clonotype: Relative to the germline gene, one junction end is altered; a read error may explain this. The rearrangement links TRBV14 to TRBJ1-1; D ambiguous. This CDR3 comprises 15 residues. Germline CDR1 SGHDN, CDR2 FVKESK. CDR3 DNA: TGTGCCAGCAGTCAAGTCCCGATCTTGAACACTGAAGCTTTCTTT. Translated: CASSQVPILNTEAFF.

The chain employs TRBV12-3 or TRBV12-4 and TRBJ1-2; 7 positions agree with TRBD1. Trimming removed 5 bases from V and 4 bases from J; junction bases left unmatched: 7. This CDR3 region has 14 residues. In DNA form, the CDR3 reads TGTGCCAGCAGTAGGGGGACAGAGGTCTATGGCTACACCTTC. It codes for CASSRGTEVYGYTF.

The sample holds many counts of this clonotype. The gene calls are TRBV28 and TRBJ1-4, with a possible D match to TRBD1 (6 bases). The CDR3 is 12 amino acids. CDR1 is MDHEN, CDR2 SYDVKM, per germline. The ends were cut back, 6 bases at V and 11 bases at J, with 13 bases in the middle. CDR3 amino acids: CASRSGERKLFF. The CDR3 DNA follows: TGTGCCAGCAGATCAGGGGAACGGAAACTGTTTTTT.

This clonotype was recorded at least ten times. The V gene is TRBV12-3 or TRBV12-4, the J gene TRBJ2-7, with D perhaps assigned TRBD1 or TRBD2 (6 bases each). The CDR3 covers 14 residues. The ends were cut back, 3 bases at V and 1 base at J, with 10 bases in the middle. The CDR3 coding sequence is TGTGCCAGCAGTTTGAAGGGGGGATCCTACGAGCAGTACTTC. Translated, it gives CASSLKGGSYEQYF.

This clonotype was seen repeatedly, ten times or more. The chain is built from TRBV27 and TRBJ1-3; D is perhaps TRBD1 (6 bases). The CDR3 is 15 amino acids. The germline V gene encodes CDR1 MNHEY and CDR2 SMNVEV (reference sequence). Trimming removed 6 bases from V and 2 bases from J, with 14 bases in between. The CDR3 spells CASRVTGTPGNTIYF. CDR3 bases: TGTGCCAGCAGGGTCACAGGGACTCCTGGAAACACCATATATTTT.

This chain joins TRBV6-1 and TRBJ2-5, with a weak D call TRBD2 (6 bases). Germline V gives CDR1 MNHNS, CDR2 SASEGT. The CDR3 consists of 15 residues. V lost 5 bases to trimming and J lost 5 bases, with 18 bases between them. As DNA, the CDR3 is TGTGCCAGCAGTCTCGGGACTCTCCTCGGGGAGACCCAGTACTTC. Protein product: CASSLGTLLGETQYF.

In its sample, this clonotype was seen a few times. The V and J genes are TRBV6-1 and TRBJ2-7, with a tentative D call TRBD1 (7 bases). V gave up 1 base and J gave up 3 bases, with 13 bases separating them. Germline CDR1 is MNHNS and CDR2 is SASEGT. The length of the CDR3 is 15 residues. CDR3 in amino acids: CASSEEAGGFYEQYF. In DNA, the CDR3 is TGTGCCAGCAGTGAAGAGGCAGGGGGGTTCTACGAGCAGTACTTC.

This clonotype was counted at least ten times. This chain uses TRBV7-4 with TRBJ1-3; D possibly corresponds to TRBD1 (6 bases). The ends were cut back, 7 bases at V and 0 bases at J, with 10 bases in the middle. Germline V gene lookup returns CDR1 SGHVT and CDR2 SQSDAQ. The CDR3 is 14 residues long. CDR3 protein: CASTNRDSGNTIYF. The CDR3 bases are TGTGCCAGCACCAACAGGGACTCTGGAAACACCATATATTTT. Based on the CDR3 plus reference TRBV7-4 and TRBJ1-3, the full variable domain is GAGVSQSPRYKVAKRGRDVALRCDSISGHVTLYWYRQTLGQGSEVLTYSQSDAQRDKSGRPSGRFSAERPERSVSTLKIQRTEQGDSAVYLCASTNRDSGNTIYFGEGSWLTVV.

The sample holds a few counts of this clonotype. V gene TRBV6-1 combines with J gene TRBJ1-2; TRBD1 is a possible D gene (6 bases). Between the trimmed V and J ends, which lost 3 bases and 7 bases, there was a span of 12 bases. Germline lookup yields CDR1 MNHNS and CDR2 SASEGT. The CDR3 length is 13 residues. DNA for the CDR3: TGTGCCAGCAGTGACACGGGGGCGGGTGGCTACACCTTC. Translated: CASSDTGAGGYTF.

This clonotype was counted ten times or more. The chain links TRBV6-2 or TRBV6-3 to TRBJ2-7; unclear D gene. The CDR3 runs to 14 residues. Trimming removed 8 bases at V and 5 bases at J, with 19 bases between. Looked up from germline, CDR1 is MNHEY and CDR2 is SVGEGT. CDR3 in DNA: TGTGCCAGCGTGGCGAGTCCCCCGATAGACGAGCAGTACTTC. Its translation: CASVASPPIDEQYF.

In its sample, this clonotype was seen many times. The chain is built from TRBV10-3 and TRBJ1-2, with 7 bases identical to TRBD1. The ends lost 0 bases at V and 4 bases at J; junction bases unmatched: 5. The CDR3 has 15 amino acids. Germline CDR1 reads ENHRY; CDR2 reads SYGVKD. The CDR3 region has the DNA TGTGCCATCAGTGAGTCGACAGGGCCCCCCTATGGCTACACCTTC. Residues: CAISESTGPPYGYTF.

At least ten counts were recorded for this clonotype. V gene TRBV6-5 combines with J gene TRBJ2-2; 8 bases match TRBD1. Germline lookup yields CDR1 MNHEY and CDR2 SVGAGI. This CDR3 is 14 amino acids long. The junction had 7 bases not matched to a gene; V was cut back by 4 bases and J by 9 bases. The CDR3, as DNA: TGTGCCAGCAGTTCGGACAGGGTCAAAAGGGAGCTGTTTTTT. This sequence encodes CASSSDRVKRELFF.

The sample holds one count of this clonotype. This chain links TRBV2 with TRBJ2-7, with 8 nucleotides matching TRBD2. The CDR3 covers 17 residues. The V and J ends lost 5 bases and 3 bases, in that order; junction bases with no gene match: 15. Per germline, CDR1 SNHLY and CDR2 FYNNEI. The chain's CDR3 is CASSLSTVAGFFYEQYF. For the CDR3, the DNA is TGTGCCAGCAGTCTATCCACCGTAGCGGGGTTTTTCTACGAGCAGTACTTC.

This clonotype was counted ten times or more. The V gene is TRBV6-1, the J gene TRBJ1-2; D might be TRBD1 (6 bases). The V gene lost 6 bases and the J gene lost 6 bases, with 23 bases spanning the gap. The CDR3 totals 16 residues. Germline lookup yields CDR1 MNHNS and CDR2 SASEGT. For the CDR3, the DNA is TGTGCCAGCAGCCCAATCCTGCGAGGGACACTCGATGGCTACACCTTC. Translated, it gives CASSPILRGTLDGYTF.

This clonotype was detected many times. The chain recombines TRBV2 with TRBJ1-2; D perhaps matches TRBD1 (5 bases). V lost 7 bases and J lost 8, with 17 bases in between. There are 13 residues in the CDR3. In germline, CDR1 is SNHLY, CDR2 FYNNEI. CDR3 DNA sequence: TGTGCCAGCATTTCGGGGCGGTCTCGAGGCTACACCTTC. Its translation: CASISGRSRGYTF.

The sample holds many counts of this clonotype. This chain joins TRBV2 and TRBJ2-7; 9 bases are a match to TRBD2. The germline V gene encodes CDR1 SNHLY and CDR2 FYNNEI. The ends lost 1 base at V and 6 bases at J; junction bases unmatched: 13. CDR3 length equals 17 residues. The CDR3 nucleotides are TGTGCCAGCAGTGAAGAAAGGGGCGGGGGGGCGCGTTTCGAGCAGTACTTC. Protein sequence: CASSEERGGGARFEQYF.

CDR3: CAWSLAGTGNTEAFF. Written as DNA, the CDR3 is TGTGCCTGGAGCCTGGCCGGGACAGGGAACACTGAAGCTTTCTTT. The chain uses TRBV30 and TRBJ1-1, with 8 bases fitting TRBD1. Per germline, CDR1 GTSNPN and CDR2 SVGIG (reference sequence). The CDR3 length is 15 residues. The V segment lost 3 bases and the J segment 1 base; nucleotides outside the gene matches: 7.